The rows below give T cell receptor beta chains drawn from one sample of a study of cytomegalovirus exposure and HLA in healthy donors. The data were produced by immunoSEQ multiplex PCR, yet TCRdb's version contains in-frame clones alone and is incomplete. This sample's table has approximately 58,000 clones. Sample: PBMCs. These receptors were collected from a woman aged 45-59 years in good health and CMV-seropositive. CDR3s leave out the opening cysteine and the closing phenylalanine or tryptophan.

V gene: TRBV7-6
J gene: TRBJ1-1
CDR3 protein: ASRAGQMNTEAF

V gene: TRBV5-1
J gene: TRBJ1-6
CDR3 protein: ASSFSTGFNNSPLH

V gene: TRBV19
J gene: TRBJ2-3
CDR3 protein: ASMRGTSGTDTQY

V gene: TRBV7-3
J gene: TRBJ2-1
CDR3 protein: ASSLVGTGGRNEQF

V gene: TRBV7-9
J gene: TRBJ2-2
CDR3 protein: ASRGSGGAVTGELF

V gene: TRBV6-5
J gene: TRBJ1-1
CDR3 protein: ASRSQGMRFAEAF

V gene: TRBV28
J gene: TRBJ2-1
CDR3 protein: ASTLEASFYNEQF

V gene: TRBV30
J gene: TRBJ1-6
CDR3 protein: AWSVQGDSPLH

V gene: TRBV29-1
J gene: TRBJ1-1
CDR3 protein: SALVVADHGGNTEAF

V gene: TRBV30
J gene: TRBJ2-1
CDR3 protein: AWSFQTGGEQF

V gene: TRBV5-6
J gene: TRBJ2-7
CDR3 protein: ASSRTESSYEQY

V gene: TRBV6-6
J gene: TRBJ2-2
CDR3 protein: ASSRTGNTGELF

V gene: TRBV15
J gene: TRBJ1-1
CDR3 protein: ATSRDSGHLTEAF

V gene: TRBV4-2
J gene: TRBJ1-1
CDR3 protein: ASSPTLGRGNEAF

V gene: TRBV7-2
J gene: TRBJ2-2
CDR3 protein: ASTIIILARSGELF

V gene: TRBV5-3
J gene: TRBJ1-5
CDR3 protein: ARSLEPGLNQPQH

V gene: TRBV5-1
J gene: TRBJ1-1
CDR3 protein: ASSLGPGGEEAF

V gene: TRBV6-5
J gene: TRBJ2-7
CDR3 protein: ASSYSTYREQY

V gene: TRBV6-1
J gene: TRBJ2-2
CDR3 protein: ASSEAYETATGELF

V gene: TRBV30
J gene: TRBJ2-7
CDR3 protein: AWSVRGSGVDYEQY

V gene: TRBV7-9
J gene: TRBJ2-7
CDR3 protein: ASSLLRGQGDYEQY

V gene: TRBV5-1
J gene: TRBJ2-5
CDR3 protein: ASSPDRIQETQY

V gene: TRBV9
J gene: TRBJ2-3
CDR3 protein: ASSAGQGTDTQY

V gene: TRBV6-6
J gene: TRBJ1-2
CDR3 protein: ASSLRTDLYGYT

V gene: TRBV4-2
J gene: TRBJ2-7
CDR3 protein: ASSQGIGGSGYEQY

V gene: TRBV28
J gene: TRBJ2-5
CDR3 protein: ASSLGRYTSAQY

V gene: TRBV5-6
J gene: TRBJ1-2
CDR3 protein: ASRDLTGGNYGYT

V gene: TRBV5-1
J gene: TRBJ1-6
CDR3 protein: ASRSLTEGQSSPLH

V gene: TRBV29-1
J gene: TRBJ2-2
CDR3 protein: SVEDEVPGELF

V gene: TRBV2
J gene: TRBJ1-5
CDR3 protein: ASRAQGGSNQPQH

V gene: TRBV28
J gene: TRBJ1-2
CDR3 protein: ASSFLGDGGGYT

V gene: TRBV6-5
J gene: TRBJ1-5
CDR3 protein: ASSYSGASNQPQR

V gene: TRBV28
J gene: TRBJ2-3
CDR3 protein: ASISRDRGPDTQY

V gene: TRBV5-1
J gene: TRBJ2-3
CDR3 protein: ATTRGGGTDTQY

V gene: TRBV7-9
J gene: TRBJ2-5
CDR3 protein: ASSLLPSSPQETQY

V gene: TRBV25-1
J gene: TRBJ1-5
CDR3 protein: ASSEGTRSNQPQH

V gene: TRBV19
J gene: TRBJ1-3
CDR3 protein: ASSIVQSAGGNTIY

V gene: TRBV28
J gene: TRBJ1-2
CDR3 protein: ASSSRDRGWGGYT

V gene: TRBV4-1
J gene: TRBJ2-5
CDR3 protein: ASSQVAGVETQY

V gene: TRBV2
J gene: TRBJ2-1
CDR3 protein: ASGLRLAGSEQF

V gene: TRBV18
J gene: TRBJ2-7
CDR3 protein: ASSPRQRTYEQY

V gene: TRBV12-5
J gene: TRBJ1-6
CDR3 protein: ASGFSSYNSPLH

V gene: TRBV6-1
J gene: TRBJ1-5
CDR3 protein: ASTESLAGNQPQH

V gene: TRBV7-8
J gene: TRBJ2-5
CDR3 protein: ASTVEAGGPGETQY

V gene: TRBV4-1
J gene: TRBJ1-2
CDR3 protein: ASSQGRQGDNYGYT

V gene: TRBV20-1
J gene: TRBJ2-5
CDR3 protein: SATSGGTQY

V gene: TRBV5-1
J gene: TRBJ1-1
CDR3 protein: ASSPEGAFATEAF